This T cell receptor beta chain was captured in a study of blood T cells in healthy people across ages. This clonotype came up a few times. The germline V gene encodes CDR1 MNHNY and CDR2 SVGAGI (reference sequence). The junction had 4 bases not matched to a gene; V was cut back by 5 bases and J by 4 bases. CDR3 length: 14 amino acids. For the second PCR, which ran for 7 to 11 cycles, a sample-barcoded 5' primer and a J-beta primer mix were used. TCRdb redid the calling of the 5' RACE reads with MiXCR, one entry per CDR3 protein. The sample yields over 450,000 distinct CDR3 sequences, 24% seen once. These data were also reused for a study on T cells of mothers and their children. From that paper: The study sampled a few healthy Caucasian mothers and their six children. Primer M1S, used in the second PCR, introduced sample barcodes and 2-4 random nucleotides. Every mother supplied over 9.5 million TCR beta CDR3 reads and every child 2.5 million to 3.5 million.

The source of this sequence is a boy between 10 and 17 years old in good health. The genes are TRBV6-6 and TRBJ2-4; 8 positions agree with TRBD1. What was sequenced was blood. CDR3 in amino acids: CASSTDRAKNIQYF. As DNA, the CDR3 is TGTGCCAGCAGTACGGACAGGGCAAAAAACATTCAGTACTTC.